Many counts were recorded for the clone carrying this T cell receptor beta chain. Its target is not known. Germline V lookup: CDR1 MDHEN, CDR2 SYDVKM. This CDR3 contains 15 residues. V was clipped by 2 bases and J by 0 bases, with 5 bases between them. The sample belongs to a study of T cell repertoires in cytomegalovirus infection. Looking at the study overall: Epitope selection comprised recently identified HLA-C-restricted CMV epitopes and well-studied HLA-B-restricted CMV epitopes. Public TCR beta signatures were indicative of both CMV infection and a matching HLA type.

Study-wide points: Cumulative frequency (of public TCR beta family members) identified carriers of CMV plus the relevant HLA. HLA-C-restricted, CMV-specific TCR beta clonotypes were dominant ex vivo.

TCRdb called the reads again in MiXCR, with one record for every CDR3 protein. The sample has approximately 730,000 distinct CDR3 sequences, around 29% seen once. The chain uses TRBV28 and TRBJ2-6; D ambiguous. The source is a human donor in good health (CMV status not recorded). Some clones in this sample may be carry-over from other donors' samples. The sample in question was cultured CD8+ T cells from PBMCs, obtained from culture after CMV antigen stimulation. The CDR3 bases are TGTGCCAGCAGTTTACAAAACTCTGGGGCCAACGTCCTGACTTTC. This sequence encodes CASSLQNSGANVLTF.